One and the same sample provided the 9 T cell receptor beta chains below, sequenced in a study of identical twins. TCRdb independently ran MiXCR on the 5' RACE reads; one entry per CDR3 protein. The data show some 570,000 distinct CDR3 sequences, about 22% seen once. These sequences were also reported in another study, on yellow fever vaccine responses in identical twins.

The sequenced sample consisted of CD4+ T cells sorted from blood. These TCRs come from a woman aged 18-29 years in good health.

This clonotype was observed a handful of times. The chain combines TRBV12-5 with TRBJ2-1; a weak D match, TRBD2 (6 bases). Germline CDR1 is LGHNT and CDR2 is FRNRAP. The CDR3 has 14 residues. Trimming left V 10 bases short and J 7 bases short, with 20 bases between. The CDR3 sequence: CATVGWEVGNEQFF. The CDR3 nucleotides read TGTGCTACCGTTGGTTGGGAGGTAGGGAATGAGCAGTTCTTC.

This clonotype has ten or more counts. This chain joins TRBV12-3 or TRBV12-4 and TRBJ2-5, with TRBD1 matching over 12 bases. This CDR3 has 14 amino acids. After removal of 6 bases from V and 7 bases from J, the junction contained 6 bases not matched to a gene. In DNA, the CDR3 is TGTGCCAGCAGACCGGGACAGGGGGCTGGGACCCAGTACTTC. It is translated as CASRPGQGAGTQYF.

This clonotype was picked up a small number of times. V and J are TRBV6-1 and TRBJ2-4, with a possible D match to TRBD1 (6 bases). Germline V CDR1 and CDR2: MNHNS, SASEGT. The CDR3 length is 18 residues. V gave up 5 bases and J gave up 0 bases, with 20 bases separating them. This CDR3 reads CASSRTRQADGAKNIQYF. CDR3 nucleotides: TGTGCCAGCAGTCGTACGCGACAGGCGGACGGAGCCAAAAACATTCAGTACTTC.

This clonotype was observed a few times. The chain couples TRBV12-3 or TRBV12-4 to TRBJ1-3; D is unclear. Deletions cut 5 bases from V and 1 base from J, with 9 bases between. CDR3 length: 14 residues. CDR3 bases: TGTGCCAGCAGTCCTCTCGGGTCTGGAAACACCATATATTTT. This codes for CASSPLGSGNTIYF.

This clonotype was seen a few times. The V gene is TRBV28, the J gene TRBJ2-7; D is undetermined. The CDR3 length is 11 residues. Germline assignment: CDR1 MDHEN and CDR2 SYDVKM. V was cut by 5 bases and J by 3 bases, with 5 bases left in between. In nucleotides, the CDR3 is TGTGCCAGCAGTACGATCTACGAGCAGTACTTC. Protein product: CASSTIYEQYF.

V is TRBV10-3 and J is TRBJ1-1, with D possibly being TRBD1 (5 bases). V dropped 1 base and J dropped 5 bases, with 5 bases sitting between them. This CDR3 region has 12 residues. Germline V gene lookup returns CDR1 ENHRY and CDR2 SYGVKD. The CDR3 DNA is TGTGCCATCAGTGAGTGGACAACTGAAGCTTTCTTT. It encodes CAISEWTTEAFF.

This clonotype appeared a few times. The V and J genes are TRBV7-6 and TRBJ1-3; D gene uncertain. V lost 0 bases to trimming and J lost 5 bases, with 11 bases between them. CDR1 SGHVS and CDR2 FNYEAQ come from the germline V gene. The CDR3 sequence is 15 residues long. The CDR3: CASSLATAARNTIYF. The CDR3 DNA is TGTGCCAGCAGCTTAGCGACGGCCGCGAGAAACACCATATATTTT.

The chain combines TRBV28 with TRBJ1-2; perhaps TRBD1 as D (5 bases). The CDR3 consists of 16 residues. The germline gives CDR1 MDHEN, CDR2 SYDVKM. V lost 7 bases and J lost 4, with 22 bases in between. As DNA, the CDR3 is TGTGCCAGCACTATCGATTCTGGGACCCTTAGCTATGGCTACACCTTC. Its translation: CASTIDSGTLSYGYTF.

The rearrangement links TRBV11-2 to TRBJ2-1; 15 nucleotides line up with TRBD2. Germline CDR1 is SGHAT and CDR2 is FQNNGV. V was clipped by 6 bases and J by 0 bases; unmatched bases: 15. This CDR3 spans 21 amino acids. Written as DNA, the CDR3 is TGTGCCAGCAGTCCACGTAGAAGGGGACTAGCGGGAGGAGGCTCCTACAATGAGCAGTTCTTC. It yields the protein CASSPRRRGLAGGGSYNEQFF.